One and the same sample provided the 24 T cell receptor beta chains below, sequenced in a study of long-term antiretroviral therapy in people with HIV. Sequencing used immunoSEQ v3.0 at survey level. The method was immunoSEQ multiplex PCR; TCRdb's version includes in-frame clones alone and lacks a portion of them. The sample lists approximately 9,600 clones; around 84% were seen once. This specimen consisted of unsorted PBMCs, obtained 0.3 years before starting antiretroviral therapy. These receptors all come from a man aged 25 to 40 with HIV.

This clone was seen a few times. J is TRBJ2-7 and V is TRBV11-2; D uncertain. Germline V gives CDR1 SGHAT, CDR2 FQNNGV. Trimming pared 0 bases from V and 7 bases from J, leaving 13 bases between. This CDR3 contains 14 residues. For the CDR3, the DNA is TGTGCCAGCAGCTTAGATGACACCCAGTGGGAGCAGTACTTC. Translation: CASSLDDTQWEQYF.

J is TRBJ2-2 and V is TRBV28; D is uncertain. Germline CDR1 is MDHEN and CDR2 is SYDVKM. V was pared by 5 bases and J by 4 bases, with 14 bases between. CDR3 length: 15 amino acids. CDR3 bases: TGTGCCAGCAGTCCCCGGTTAGCTCGCACCGGGGAGCTGTTTTTT. Translating gives CASSPRLARTGELFF.

This rearrangement joins TRBV28 to TRBJ1-5; TRBD1 might be the D (6 bases). CDR1 and CDR2 (germline): MDHEN, SYDVKM. The CDR3 runs to 14 residues. Trimming left V 5 bases short and J 11 bases short, with 19 bases between. The CDR3 region is CASSPTRGARAQHF. DNA for the CDR3: TGTGCCAGCAGTCCAACTCGGGGGGCCAGGGCCCAGCATTTT. The full variable domain, in which reference TRBV28 and TRBJ1-5 provide the parts outside the CDR3, is DVKVTQSSRYLVKRTGEKVFLECVQDMDHENMFWYRQDPGLGLRLIYFSYDVKMKEKGDIPEGYSVSREKKERFSLILESASTNQTSMYLCASSPTRGARAQHFGDGTRLSIL.

The chain combines TRBV7-8 with TRBJ2-3, with 10 positions matching TRBD2. CDR1 is SGHVS, CDR2 FQNEAQ, per germline. With 7 bases clipped from V and 5 bases from J, the junction kept 6 bases outside the gene matches. The CDR3 runs 14 residues. CDR3 bases: TGTGCCAGCACCAAGGGACTAGCGATAGATACGCAGTATTTT. It yields the protein CASTKGLAIDTQYF.

The rearrangement uses TRBV27 and TRBJ2-7, with TRBD2 identical over 11 bases. CDR3 size: 16 residues. Germline CDR1 is MNHEY and CDR2 is SMNVEV (reference sequence). V was pared by 5 bases and J by 4 bases, with 10 bases of the junction left unmatched. The CDR3 reads CASSLAGTSGRYEQYF. In nucleotides, the CDR3 is TGTGCCAGCAGTCTAGCGGGGACTAGCGGTCGTTACGAGCAGTACTTC.

Concerning this clone itself: Sequence at one end of the junction differs from germline and may be a read error. V and J are TRBV7-7 and TRBJ1-4, with 7 positions matching TRBD1. Per the germline V gene, CDR1 is SSHAT and CDR2 is FNYEAQ (reference sequence). CDR3 length: 15 amino acids. For the CDR3, the DNA is TGTGCTAGCAGCTTACACAGGGGACAGAATGAAAAACTGTTTTTT. Residues: CASSLHRGQNEKLFF.

The chain carries TRBV28 and TRBJ2-1; a weak D match, TRBD2 (5 bases). Germline loops: CDR1 MDHEN, CDR2 SYDVKM. Between the trimmed V and J ends, which lost 5 bases and 10 bases, there was a span of 15 bases. This CDR3 region has 13 residues. CDR3 nucleotide sequence: TGTGCCAGCAGTCCCAGGACTGAAATGGAGCAGTTCTTC. Encoded protein: CASSPRTEMEQFF. The full variable domain, completed using reference TRBV28 and TRBJ2-1, is DVKVTQSSRYLVKRTGEKVFLECVQDMDHENMFWYRQDPGLGLRLIYFSYDVKMKEKGDIPEGYSVSREKKERFSLILESASTNQTSMYLCASSPRTEMEQFFGPGTRLTVL.

The chain is built from TRBV6-5 and TRBJ2-7; no reliable D call. Trimming cost V 6 bases and J 10 bases, with 19 bases left between them. Germline V gene data show CDR1 as MNHEY and CDR2 as SVGAGI. The CDR3 has 13 amino acids. The CDR3 nucleotides are TGTGCCAGCAGAAAAGACCACAGATCACCTCAGTACTTC. It encodes CASRKDHRSPQYF.

This clone is deemed medium-sized. The V call is TRBV19, the J call TRBJ2-7, with 11 bases lining up with TRBD2. J was trimmed by 3 bases and V by 8 bases; bases with no gene match: 0. The germline V gene has CDR1 LNHDA and CDR2 SQIVND (reference sequence). The CDR3 has 12 amino acids. As DNA, the CDR3 is TGTGCCAGTGGACTAGCGGGCTACGAGCAGTACTTC. Amino acid sequence: CASGLAGYEQYF.

This sequence joins TRBV4-2 and TRBJ1-1, with D tentatively TRBD1 (5 bases). Trimming stripped 8 bases from V and 1 base from J, with 14 bases between. Per germline, CDR1 LGHNA and CDR2 YNFKEQ. The length of the CDR3 is 14 residues. This CDR3 is CASVATGGNTEAFF. CDR3 DNA sequence: TGTGCCAGCGTCGCTACGGGGGGGAACACTGAAGCTTTCTTT.

The chain carries TRBV6-1 and TRBJ1-1; the D gene is possibly TRBD1 (6 bases). The CDR3 has 13 residues. CDR1 and CDR2 (germline): MNHNS, SASEGT. Trimming removed 7 bases at V and 4 bases at J, with 13 bases between. CDR3 sequence: CASTETGRTEAFF. The DNA of the CDR3 is TGTGCCAGCACCGAGACAGGTCGCACTGAAGCTTTCTTT.

The rearrangement joins TRBV9 to TRBJ1-2, with D uncertain. V lost 4 bases, J lost 8 bases, and 12 bases lay in between. In germline, CDR1 is SGDLS, CDR2 YYNGEE. The CDR3 extends over 12 amino acids. The CDR3 nucleotides are TGTGCCAGCAGCCCCCCAGTCCGGGGCTACACCTTC. Its translation: CASSPPVRGYTF.

The chain carries TRBV19 and TRBJ2-2, with D possibly matching TRBD2 (6 bases). Deletions cut 11 bases from V and 2 bases from J, with 15 bases between. The germline V gene encodes CDR1 LNHDA and CDR2 SQIVND (reference sequence). The CDR3 totals 14 residues. CDR3 protein: CAEGRKDNTGELFF. DNA for the CDR3: TGTGCCGAGGGGAGGAAGGATAACACCGGGGAGCTGTTTTTT. Looking up the rest from reference TRBV19 and TRBJ2-2 gives the full variable domain: DGGITQSPKYLFRKEGQNVTLSCEQNLNHDAMYWYRQDPGQGLRLIYYSQIVNDFQKGDIAEGYSVSREKKESFPLTVTSAQKNPTAFYLCAEGRKDNTGELFFGEGSRLTVL.

V and J are TRBV5-5 and TRBJ2-7, with no clear D. CDR3 length equals 16 residues. V lost 4 bases and J lost 0, with 17 bases in between. The germline CDR1 and CDR2 sequences are SGHKS and YYEKEE (reference sequence). CDR3 nucleotide sequence: TGTGCCAGCAGCCCATCGGTACACCGAAGCTCCTACGAGCAGTACTTC. As protein: CASSPSVHRSSYEQYF. The variable domain in full, completed from reference TRBV5-5 and TRBJ2-7, reads DAGVTQSPTHLIKTRGQQVTLRCSPISGHKSVSWYQQVLGQGPQFIFQYYEKEERGRGNFPDRFSARQFPNYSSELNVNALLLGDSALYLCASSPSVHRSSYEQYFGPGTRLTVT.

This clone was found once. V is TRBV28 and J is TRBJ1-1; 7 bases are shared with TRBD1. J gave up 1 base and V 6 bases, and 8 bases lay outside the gene matches. The CDR3 extends over 15 amino acids. Germline CDR1 MDHEN, CDR2 SYDVKM. CDR3 protein: CASSFSDRPNTEAFF. The CDR3 nucleotides read TGTGCCAGCAGCTTTTCGGACAGGCCGAACACTGAAGCTTTCTTT.

The CDR3 loop is CASSLWTPGDYGYTF. Here the CDR3 DNA reads TGTGCCAGTAGTCTTTGGACGCCGGGGGACTATGGCTACACCTTC. V gene TRBV19 combines with J gene TRBJ1-2; TRBD1 might be the D (5 bases). Germline loops: CDR1 LNHDA, CDR2 SQIVND (reference sequence). The CDR3 is 15 residues long. V gave up 5 bases and J gave up 3 bases, with 16 bases separating them.

The chain is built from TRBV9 and TRBJ2-5; maybe TRBD1 (6 bases). Trimming removed 0 bases from V and 3 bases from J, with 15 bases in between. The CDR3 consists of 16 residues. Germline V CDR1 and CDR2: SGDLS, YYNGEE. DNA of the CDR3: TGTGCCAGCAGCGTAGCCCCGGGACATGGCGAAGAGACCCAGTACTTC. This translates into CASSVAPGHGEETQYF.

CDR3 DNA: TGTGCCAGTAGTATGGCCAGGGGGAGCTACGAGCAGTACTTC. Protein product: CASSMARGSYEQYF. This rearrangement joins TRBV19 to TRBJ2-7; TRBD1 matches at 7 bases. CDR1 and CDR2 (germline): LNHDA, SQIVND (reference sequence). The length of the CDR3 is 14 residues. Losses at the gene ends were 3 bases for V and 3 bases for J; bases not matched to a gene: 5.

Here the CDR3 DNA reads TGTGCCTGGAGTGTACGTGGAGGCGGGAGGGCCAGCGAGACCCAGTACTTC. It encodes CAWSVRGGGRASETQYF. The rearrangement links TRBV30 to TRBJ2-5, with 9 bases fitting TRBD2. Germline V gene sequence: CDR1 GTSNPN, CDR2 SVGIG (reference sequence). V shed 0 bases, J shed 5 bases, and the junction held 13 bases outside the gene matches. This CDR3 has 17 amino acids.

For this clone: The junction does not match germline at one end; this may be a read error. The chain uses TRBV28 and TRBJ2-7, with TRBD1 matching 12 bases. The germline V gene encodes CDR1 MDHEN and CDR2 SYDVKM. There are 12 residues in the CDR3. CDR3 amino acids: CASSSTGDRGRF. CDR3 bases: TGTGCCAGCAGTTCCACCGGGGACAGGGGGCGCTTC.

The chain links TRBV30 to TRBJ2-3; D is possibly TRBD1 (5 bases). The germline gives CDR1 GTSNPN, CDR2 SVGIG (reference sequence). CDR3 length equals 12 residues. V lost 3 bases to trimming and J lost 4 bases, with 8 bases between them. The DNA for the CDR3 is TGTGCCTGGAGCCTCAGGGCAGATACGCAGTATTTT. Its protein is CAWSLRADTQYF.

The genes are TRBV27 and TRBJ1-4, with TRBD1 as a possible D gene (5 bases). This CDR3 is built from 14 residues. Per germline, CDR1 MNHEY and CDR2 SMNVEV (reference sequence). V was clipped by 3 bases and J by 2 bases, with 7 bases between them. The CDR3 region is CASSFRDTNEKLFF. The CDR3 DNA follows: TGTGCCAGCAGTTTCCGGGACACTAATGAAAAACTGTTTTTT.

The rearrangement links TRBV4-1 to TRBJ2-1, with 7 bases identical to TRBD2. The CDR3 runs 14 residues. Germline CDR1 and CDR2: MGHRA and YSYEKL. V was pared by 1 base and J by 7 bases, with 4 bases of the junction left unmatched. CDR3 protein: CASSQALAKNEQFF. The CDR3 DNA reads as TGCGCCAGCAGCCAAGCACTAGCGAAGAATGAGCAGTTCTTC.

This chain connects TRBV10-2 to TRBJ2-3; TRBD2 matches 12 bases. CDR3 length: 16 residues. The V and J ends lost 3 bases and 1 base, in that order; junction bases with no gene match: 2. CDR1 and CDR2 from the germline V gene are WSHSY and SAAADI. CDR3 sequence: CASSDLAGGGTDTQYF. Here the CDR3 DNA reads TGCGCCAGCAGTGACCTAGCGGGAGGGGGCACAGATACGCAGTATTTT.